One sample yielded the 20 T cell receptor beta chains listed below, sequenced in a study of CD8+ T cells in alopecia areata. Following extraction, RNA underwent reverse transcription to cDNA, which served as the sequencing template. TCRdb's table, derived via immunoSEQ multiplex PCR, lists solely in-frame clones and lacks some. The sample includes around 140,000 clones, about half of them seen just once. The material was CD4+ T cells sorted from blood, obtained at week 0. These TCRs come from a human donor with alopecia areata.

The rearrangement uses TRBV11-2 and TRBJ2-5, with D perhaps matching TRBD1 (6 bases). The better agreement between TRBJ2-7 and the DNA end casts doubt on the J call. In germline, CDR1 is SGHAT, CDR2 FQNNGV. The length of the CDR3 is 16 residues. The CDR3 bases are TGTGCCAGCAGCTTAGGTGGGCCAGGGGCGGGTTCCGAGCAGTACTTC. Amino acid sequence: CASSLGGPGAGSEQYF.

This clone was seen many times. The V call is TRBV6-6, the J call TRBJ1-5; TRBD1 aligns across 8 bases. The CDR3 length is 14 residues. After removal of 5 bases from V and 7 bases from J, the junction contained 7 bases not matched to a gene. Germline CDR1 reads MNHNY; CDR2 reads SVGAGI (reference sequence). CDR3 DNA: TGTGCCAGCAGTCTAAAGGACAGGGCGCAGCCCCAGCATTTT. Its translation is CASSLKDRAQPQHF.

The chain carries TRBV30 and TRBJ1-4; D is perhaps TRBD1 (6 bases). The CDR3 length is 15 residues. Trimming took off 0 bases at V and 7 bases at J, with 15 bases between the two ends. The germline CDR1 and CDR2 sequences are GTSNPN and SVGIG (reference sequence). The CDR3 region is CAWSVRGRLGEKLFF. CDR3 nucleotides: TGTGCCTGGAGTGTACGGGGGCGGTTGGGTGAAAAACTGTTTTTT.

The chain recombines TRBV5-1 with TRBJ2-4, with 8 bases lining up with TRBD1. This CDR3 has 16 amino acids. CDR1 SGHRS and CDR2 YFSETQ come from the germline V gene. V lost 4 bases to trimming and J lost 0 bases; unmatched junction nucleotides: 6. This CDR3 is CASSLPGTGAKNIQYF. CDR3 bases: TGCGCCAGCAGCCTACCCGGGACAGGAGCCAAAAACATTCAGTACTTC.

This clone was recorded a few times. The chain has TRBV29-1 and TRBJ2-7, with 8 positions matching TRBD2. The CDR3 spans 13 residues. CDR1 and CDR2 from the germline V gene are SQVTM and ANQGSEA. Trimming at V came to 7 bases and at J to 2 bases, leaving 7 bases not matched to a gene. The CDR3 protein is CSALAGDAYEQYF. In nucleotides, the CDR3 is TGCAGCGCTCTAGCGGGTGACGCCTACGAGCAGTACTTC.

The chain carries TRBV30 and TRBJ1-5; D gene ambiguous. Looked up from germline, CDR1 is GTSNPN and CDR2 is SVGIG (reference sequence). V shed 1 base and J shed 7 bases, with 11 bases lying between them. The length of the CDR3 is 13 residues. Here the CDR3 reads CAWSEGLGQPQHF. The CDR3 DNA reads as TGTGCCTGGAGTGAGGGATTGGGGCAGCCCCAGCATTTT.

The CDR3 reads CASSLGRAQETQYF. In DNA, the CDR3 is TGTGCCAGCAGCTTGGGACGGGCCCAAGAGACCCAGTACTTC. The chain links TRBV7-9 to TRBJ2-5; D assignment may be TRBD1 or TRBD2 (5 bases each). CDR1 SEHNR and CDR2 FQNEAQ come from the germline V gene (reference sequence). CDR3 length: 14 residues. V dropped 3 bases and J dropped 1 base, with 9 bases sitting between them. Full variable domain (remainder filled in from reference TRBV7-9 and TRBJ2-5): DTGVSQNPRHKITKRGQNVTFRCDPISEHNRLYWYRQTLGQGPEFLTYFQNEAQLEKSRLLSDRFSAERPKGSFSTLEIQRTEQGDSAMYLCASSLGRAQETQYFGPGTRLLVL.

This clone was seen a handful of times. The genes are TRBV29-1 and TRBJ2-5; 10 bases fit TRBD1. Germline values: CDR1 SQVTM, CDR2 ANQGSEA. The length of the CDR3 is 13 residues. The J segment lost 5 bases and the V segment lost 6 bases, leaving 6 bases of the junction unmatched. This CDR3 reads CSVPTGGMETQYF. Here the CDR3 DNA reads TGCAGCGTACCGACAGGGGGCATGGAGACCCAGTACTTC. The full variable domain, its missing parts supplied by reference TRBV29-1 and TRBJ2-5, is SAVISQKPSRDICQRGTSLTIQCQVDSQVTMMFWYRQQPGQSLTLIATANQGSEATYESGFVIDKFPISRPNLTFSTLTVSNMSPEDSSIYLCSVPTGGMETQYFGPGTRLLVL.

The chain combines TRBV29-1 with TRBJ1-1, with D possibly TRBD1 on 6 matching bases. Looked up from germline, CDR1 is SQVTM and CDR2 is ANQGSEA. The CDR3 spans 14 residues. Trimming took off 6 bases at V and 6 bases at J, with 20 bases between the two ends. The CDR3 nucleotides are TGCAGCGTGGATAGACAGGAGGCACCATCTGAAGCTTTCTTT. Its translation is CSVDRQEAPSEAFF.

Only a few counts were recorded for this clone. The chain joins TRBV29-1 to TRBJ2-1; either TRBD1 or TRBD2 may supply D (5 bases each). With 8 bases removed from V and 5 bases from J, the gap between germline ends came to 7 bases. CDR1 is SQVTM, CDR2 ANQGSEA, per germline. There are 10 residues in the CDR3. This CDR3 reads CSLGDNEQFF. The CDR3 DNA reads TGCAGCCTGGGGGACAATGAGCAGTTCTTC.

The gene calls are TRBV25-1 and TRBJ1-2; 8 nucleotides line up with TRBD1. Germline-derived CDR1 and CDR2 are MGHDK and SYGVNS. V shed 2 bases and J 2 bases; nucleotides not matched to a gene: 4. CDR3 length equals 15 residues. The DNA of the CDR3 is TGTGCCAGCAGTGAAGGACAGGGCCAAAACTATGGCTACACCTTC. It translates to CASSEGQGQNYGYTF.

The gene calls are TRBV7-9 and TRBJ2-5, with D unresolved. Trimming stripped 5 bases from V and 4 bases from J, with 5 bases between. The CDR3 length is 11 residues. Germline CDR1 SEHNR, CDR2 FQNEAQ (reference sequence). The DNA for the CDR3 is TGTGCCAGCAGCCAAAGAGAGACCCAGTACTTC. The encoded protein is CASSQRETQYF.

The rearrangement joins TRBV30 to TRBJ1-4; D gene ambiguous. The ends were cut back, 2 bases at V and 6 bases at J, with 13 bases in the middle. The CDR3 contains 14 residues. Germline lookup yields CDR1 GTSNPN and CDR2 SVGIG (reference sequence). The CDR3 loop reads CAWSSPGGHEKLFF. The CDR3 DNA sequence: TGTGCCTGGAGTTCGCCGGGAGGGCATGAAAAACTGTTTTTT.

The chain combines TRBV4-2 with TRBJ1-4; TRBD1 aligns across 7 bases. CDR1 is LGHNA and CDR2 is YNFKEQ in the germline V gene. The junction had 14 bases not matched to a gene; V was cut back by 0 bases and J by 7 bases. This CDR3 spans 18 amino acids. The CDR3 loop reads CASSQDSLETGKGEKLFF. The CDR3 DNA is TGTGCCAGCAGCCAAGATAGTTTGGAGACAGGGAAGGGTGAAAAACTGTTTTTT.

This chain uses TRBV29-1 with TRBJ2-3; TRBD1 matches 8 bases. The CDR3 runs 12 residues. The germline CDR1 and CDR2 sequences are SQVTM and ANQGSEA. The CDR3 region is CSFRTGPDTQYF. In DNA, the CDR3 is TGCAGTTTCCGGACAGGGCCAGATACGCAGTATTTT.

V and J are TRBV30 and TRBJ2-3; TRBD2 matches at 11 bases. Unmatched junction bases numbered 6, after V lost 8 bases and J lost 2 bases. Germline V gene data show CDR1 as GTSNPN and CDR2 as SVGIG (reference sequence). CDR3 size: 14 residues. CDR3 sequence: CASTSGGFTDTQYF. The CDR3, as DNA: TGTGCCAGTACTAGCGGGGGATTCACAGATACGCAGTATTTT.

The chain joins TRBV30 to TRBJ2-7; 11 bases map to TRBD1. The CDR3 is 13 amino acids. Germline CDR1 and CDR2: GTSNPN and SVGIG (reference sequence). Trimming cost V 6 bases and J 3 bases; bases outside gene matches: 4. The CDR3 DNA sequence: TGTGCCTGCACGGGACAGGGGGTCTACGAGCAGTACTTC. Translating gives CACTGQGVYEQYF.

The J gene is TRBJ2-1, the V gene TRBV29-1; no clear D. Deletions cut 7 bases from V and 0 bases from J, with 10 bases between. Germline V gives CDR1 SQVTM, CDR2 ANQGSEA. This CDR3 spans 13 amino acids. The CDR3 nucleotides read TGCAGCGGGGCAGCTAGCTCCTACAATGAGCAGTTCTTC. Protein product: CSGAASSYNEQFF.

The genes are TRBV5-4 and TRBJ2-2; 11 positions agree with TRBD2. V lost 7 bases, J lost 0 bases, and 5 bases stayed unmatched. The length of the CDR3 is 16 residues. Germline assignment: CDR1 SGHNT and CDR2 YYREEE (reference sequence). The CDR3 nucleotides are TGTGCCAGCCAGCTAGCGGGAGGCGCGAACACCGGGGAGCTGTTTTTT. It specifies CASQLAGGANTGELFF.

This sequence joins TRBV5-1 and TRBJ2-7; D might be TRBD1 or TRBD2, each matching 5 bases. Germline assignment: CDR1 SGHRS and CDR2 YFSETQ. Trimming cost V 0 bases and J 0 bases, with 10 bases left between them. The CDR3 spans 15 residues. For the CDR3, the DNA is TGCGCCAGCAGCTTGGCCGGGACCCACTCCTACGAGCAGTACTTC. Amino acids: CASSLAGTHSYEQYF.